Listed here is a single TCR beta chain. This table comes from immunoSEQ multiplex PCR, and its TCRdb copy is limited to in-frame clones, with some not included. In the table there are 130,000 to 150,000 clones, 81% of which are singletons. These data originate in a study of blood T cell repertoires in COVID-19. Source material: peripheral blood. The source is a human donor with acute or convalescent COVID-19. The donor label of this sample is uncertain.

The CDR3 region is CASSPLQGATEAFF. CDR3 DNA sequence: TGTGCCAGCTCACCCCTACAGGGGGCAACTGAAGCTTTCTTT. The chain has TRBV18 and TRBJ1-1; 9 nucleotides align to TRBD1. The germline V gene has CDR1 KGHSH and CDR2 LQKENI. Trimming at V came to 3 bases and at J to 5 bases, leaving 4 bases not matched to a gene. CDR3 length equals 14 residues.